This T cell receptor (beta chain) was identified during a study of T cell changes during pregnancy in multiple sclerosis (dated by TCRdb to between 2018 and 2021). Describing the broader study: In women with multiple sclerosis, the researchers looked at how the T cell repertoire shifted as pregnancy progressed.

The method behind the library was the immunoSEQ multiplex PCR assay. TCRdb limited this immuneACCESS table to in-frame rearrangements with V and J called. A share of clones is missing; checked studies link under half to unresolved V genes, and the rest is unexplained. Across this sample there are 65,000 to 70,000 clones, with around 94% seen only once. Less than 2% of the sample belongs to the ten largest clones. A word on this clone: Its specific antigen is unknown. Base qualities were left out, and no much larger clone turns up one base away.

From the cysteine through the phenylalanine, the CDR3 covers 16 amino acids. Only the CDR3 DNA stays, 48 bases, in frame from base 1. Trimming leaves V shorter by 2 bases and J shorter by 4 bases, with the junction holding 8 bases beyond the gene matches. CDR1 SGHDT and CDR2 YYEEEE are derived from the germline V gene. The clonotype originates from a female donor in good health, enrolled as a control in a pregnancy study. This sample comprised peripheral blood, obtained in the third trimester of pregnancy. The chain uses TRBV5-6 and TRBJ2-2, and TRBD2 matches 7 of the central bases. The CDR3 amino acid sequence is: CASSLLWGEGTGELFF. The nucleotide sequence reads TGTGCCAGCAGCTTATTATGGGGGGAGGGCACCGGGGAGCTGTTTTTT.